The sequence of this T cell receptor beta chain was determined in a study of control samples from healthy donors and cancer patients. The table came from immunoSEQ multiplex PCR; TCRdb's copy has only in-frame clones and leaves some out. The sample lists roughly 160,000 clones; around 96% were seen once. The CDR3 sequence is 18 residues long. The chain uses TRBV21-1 and TRBJ1-6; TRBD1, the table's D call, lacks a check against the DNA. TRBV21-1 counts as a pseudogene. Material for sequencing was blood. This TCR was sampled from a woman aged 25 to 39 in good health. CDR3 sequence reads: CASSKVGAISSYNSPLHF. In nucleotides, the CDR3 is TGTGCCAGCAGCAAAGTAGGGGCGATCAGCTCCTATAATTCACCCCTCCACTTT.